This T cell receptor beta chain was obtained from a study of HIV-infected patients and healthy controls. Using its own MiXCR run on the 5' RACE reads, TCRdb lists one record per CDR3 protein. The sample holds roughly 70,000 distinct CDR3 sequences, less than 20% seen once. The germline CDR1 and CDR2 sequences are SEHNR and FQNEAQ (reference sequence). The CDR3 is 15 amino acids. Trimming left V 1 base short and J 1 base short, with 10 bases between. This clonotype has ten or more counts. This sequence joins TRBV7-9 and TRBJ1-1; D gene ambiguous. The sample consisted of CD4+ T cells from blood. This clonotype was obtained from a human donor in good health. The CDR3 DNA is TGTGCCAGCAGCTTAGGCCAGCCTACGAACACTGAAGCTTTCTTT. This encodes CASSLGQPTNTEAFF.